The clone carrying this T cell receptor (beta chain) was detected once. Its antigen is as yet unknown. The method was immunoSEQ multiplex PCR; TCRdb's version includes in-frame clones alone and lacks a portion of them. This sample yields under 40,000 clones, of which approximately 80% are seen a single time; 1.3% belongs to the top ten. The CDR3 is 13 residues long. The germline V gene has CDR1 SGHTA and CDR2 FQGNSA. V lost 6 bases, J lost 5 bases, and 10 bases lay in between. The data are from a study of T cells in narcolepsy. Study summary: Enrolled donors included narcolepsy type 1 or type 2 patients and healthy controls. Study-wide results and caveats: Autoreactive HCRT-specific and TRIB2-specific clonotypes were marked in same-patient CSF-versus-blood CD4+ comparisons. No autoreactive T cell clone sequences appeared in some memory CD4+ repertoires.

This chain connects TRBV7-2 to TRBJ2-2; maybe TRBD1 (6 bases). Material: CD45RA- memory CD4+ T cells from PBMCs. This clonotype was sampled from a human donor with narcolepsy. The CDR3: CASRPQGTGELFF. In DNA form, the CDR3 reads TGTGCCAGCAGACCTCAGGGGACCGGGGAGCTGTTTTTT.